A selection of T cell receptor beta chains follows, all from one sample in a study of neurological immune-mediated disorders. TCRdb reanalysed the 5' RACE reads using MiXCR and keeps one entry per CDR3 protein. The sample contains 67,000 or so distinct CDR3 sequences, roughly 13% of which appear only once. What was sequenced was PBMCs. The receptors here all came from a female donor with HTLV-1-associated myelopathy (HAM/TSP). Each CDR3 is given with its conserved first and last residue. The D gene is left open where the match is weak. Part of the rows lack a size; the others show once, few, many or a class for expanded clones.

d_call j_call v_call clone_size cdr3_aa cdr3_nt
TRBD1 TRBJ2-7 TRBV28 many CASRLTGANYEQYF TGTGCCAGCAGATTGACAGGGGCGAACTACGAGCAGTACTTC
. TRBJ2-3 TRBV10-1 . CASSSRQGSKATQYF TGCGCCAGCAGTTCCCGTCAGGGGAGCAAAGCTACGCAGTATTTT
TRBD2 TRBJ2-2 TRBV12-3/TRBV12-4 many CASSRGLAGTGELFF TGTGCCAGCAGTCGGGGACTAGCGGGGACCGGGGAGCTGTTTTTT
. TRBJ2-1 TRBV28 many CASIGSSGKTNNEQFF TGTGCCAGCATCGGTTCTTCCGGGAAAACAAACAATGAGCAGTTCTTC
. TRBJ2-3 TRBV4-3 many CASSQDQGDTSRYTQYF TGCGCCAGCAGCCAAGATCAAGGGGACACCTCCAGATATACGCAGTATTTT
TRBD1 TRBJ1-1 TRBV7-3 . CASSPLAGQGMNTEAFF TGTGCCAGCAGCCCCTTGGCGGGACAGGGTATGAACACTGAAGCTTTCTTT
. TRBJ2-7 TRBV18 few CASSPLGLGEQYF TGTGCCAGCTCACCACTTGGACTTGGGGAGCAGTACTTC
. TRBJ1-4 TRBV6-1 once CASSKKRATNEKLFF TGTGCCAGCAGTAAAAAGAGAGCAACTAATGAAAAACTGTTTTTT
TRBD1 TRBJ1-1 TRBV3-1 few CASSQDVSDRGVTEAFF TGTGCCAGCAGCCAAGATGTGTCTGACAGGGGGGTGACTGAAGCTTTCTTT
TRBD1 TRBJ2-7 TRBV24-1 many CATSDPIQGAGLYEQYF TGTGCCACCAGTGATCCTATACAGGGGGCAGGGTTATACGAGCAGTACTTC
TRBD1 TRBJ1-4 TRBV9 many CASSVGQGVEKLFF TGTGCCAGCAGCGTAGGACAGGGGGTTGAAAAACTGTTTTTT
. TRBJ2-1 TRBV2 many CASSYSSRNEQFF TGTGCCAGCAGCTACTCCTCGAGAAATGAGCAGTTCTTC
. TRBJ2-7 TRBV12-3/TRBV12-4 many CASSLARGKEAYEQYF TGTGCCAGCAGTTTAGCGAGGGGAAAGGAGGCCTACGAGCAGTACTTC
TRBD2 TRBJ2-1 TRBV24-1 many CATGTSGGTNEQFF TGTGCCACCGGCACTAGCGGGGGAACTAATGAGCAGTTCTTC
TRBD1 TRBJ1-4 TRBV7-9 many CASGTGTGEEKLFF TGTGCCAGCGGGACCGGGACAGGGGAAGAAAAACTGTTTTTT
TRBD1 TRBJ2-2 TRBV5-5 many CASSSGQGGTGELFF TGTGCCAGCAGCTCGGGACAGGGGGGTACCGGGGAGCTGTTTTTT
TRBD2 TRBJ2-7 TRBV20-1 many CSARDPAGLSYEQYF TGCAGTGCACGGGACCCAGCGGGGCTCTCCTACGAGCAGTACTTC
. TRBJ2-5 TRBV9 many CASSSLGGAGETQYF TGTGCCAGCAGCTCGCTGGGGGGGGCCGGAGAGACCCAGTACTTC
. TRBJ2-7 TRBV7-2 many CASSLGRGATYEQYF TGTGCCAGCAGCTTAGGGCGGGGAGCGACCTACGAGCAGTACTTC
TRBD1 TRBJ2-3 TRBV24-1 many CATSDLGGQGLLDTQYF TGTGCCACCAGTGATTTGGGGGGACAGGGGTTGCTGGATACGCAGTATTTT
. TRBJ2-2 TRBV2 many CASRGLGAATGELFF TGTGCCAGCAGGGGGCTGGGGGCCGCGACCGGGGAGCTGTTTTTT
. TRBJ2-1 TRBV6-5 many CASSYRGNEQFF TGTGCCAGCAGTTATAGGGGAAATGAGCAGTTCTTC
. TRBJ2-3 TRBV7-9 many CASSFSVDTQYF TGTGCCAGCAGCTTTTCAGTAGATACGCAGTATTTT
. TRBJ2-7 TRBV5-1 many CASSADTLREQYF TGCGCCAGCAGCGCGGACACCTTGAGGGAGCAGTACTTC
. TRBJ2-3 TRBV5-1 many CASSLLADGVTDTQYF TGCGCCAGCAGCCTTCTAGCCGACGGGGTAACAGATACGCAGTATTTT
. TRBJ2-2 TRBV20-1 many CSARDRGVTGELFF TGCAGTGCTAGAGATAGAGGGGTCACCGGGGAGCTGTTTTTT
TRBD1 TRBJ2-7 TRBV10-3 many CAIAGTGGRSYEQYF TGTGCCATCGCCGGGACAGGGGGTCGTAGTTACGAGCAGTACTTC
TRBD2 TRBJ2-7 TRBV7-2 many CASSLARRTSGGHYSSYEQYF TGTGCCAGCAGCTTAGCGCGTAGGACTAGCGGGGGCCACTACAGCTCCTACGAGCAGTACTTC